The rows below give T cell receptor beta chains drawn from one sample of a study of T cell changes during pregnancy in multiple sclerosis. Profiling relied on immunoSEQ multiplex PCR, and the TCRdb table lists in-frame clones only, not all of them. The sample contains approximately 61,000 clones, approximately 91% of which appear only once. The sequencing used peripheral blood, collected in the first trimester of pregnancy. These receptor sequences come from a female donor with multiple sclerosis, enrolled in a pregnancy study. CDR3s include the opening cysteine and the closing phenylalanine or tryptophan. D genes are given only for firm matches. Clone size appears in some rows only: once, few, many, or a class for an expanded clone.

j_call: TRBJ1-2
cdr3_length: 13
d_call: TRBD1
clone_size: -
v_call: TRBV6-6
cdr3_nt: TGTGCCAGCAGATCTGGGACAGGGGAGGGCTACACCTTC
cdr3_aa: CASRSGTGEGYTF

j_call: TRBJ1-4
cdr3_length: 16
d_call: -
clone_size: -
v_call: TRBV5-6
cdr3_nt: TGTGCCAGCAGCTTGGGCACGAACCGGGGTAATGAAAAACTGTTTTTT
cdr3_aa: CASSLGTNRGNEKLFF

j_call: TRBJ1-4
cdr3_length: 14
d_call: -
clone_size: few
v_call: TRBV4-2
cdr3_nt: TGTGCCAGCAGCCAAGCTCAGAAAAATGAAAAACTGTTTTTT
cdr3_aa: CASSQAQKNEKLFF

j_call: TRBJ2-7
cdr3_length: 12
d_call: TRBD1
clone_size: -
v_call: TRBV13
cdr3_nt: TGTGCCAGCAGCCGGACAGGGGGCGAGCAGTACTTC
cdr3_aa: CASSRTGGEQYF

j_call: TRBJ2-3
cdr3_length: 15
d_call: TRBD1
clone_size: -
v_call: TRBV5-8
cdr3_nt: TGTGCCAGCAGCACAGGGGACGGAAGCACAGATACGCAGTATTTT
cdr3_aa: CASSTGDGSTDTQYF

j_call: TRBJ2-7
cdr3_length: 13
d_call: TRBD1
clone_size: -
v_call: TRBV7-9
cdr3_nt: TGTGCCAGCAGTTCTGGACAGGTGGGCGAGCAGTACTTC
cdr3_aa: CASSSGQVGEQYF

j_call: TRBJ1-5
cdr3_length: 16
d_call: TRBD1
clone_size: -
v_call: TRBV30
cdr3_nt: TGTGCCTGGAGCTCACCGGGACAGGGGGTGCTAAGGCCCCAGCATTTT
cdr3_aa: CAWSSPGQGVLRPQHF

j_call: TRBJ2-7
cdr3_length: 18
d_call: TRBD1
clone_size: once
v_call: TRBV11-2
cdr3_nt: TGTGCCAGCAGCCATCACACGCCCGGGACAGCTTACTCCTACGAGCAGTACTTC
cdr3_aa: CASSHHTPGTAYSYEQYF

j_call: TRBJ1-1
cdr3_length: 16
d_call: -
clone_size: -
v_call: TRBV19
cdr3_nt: TGTGCCAGTAGCTACCTAGCTGTTGGGGTGAACACTGAAGCTTTCTTT
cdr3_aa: CASSYLAVGVNTEAFF

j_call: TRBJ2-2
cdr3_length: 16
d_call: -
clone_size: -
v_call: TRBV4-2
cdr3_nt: TGTGCCAGCAGCCACATGCAGACAGCCGACACCGGGGAGCTGTTTTTT
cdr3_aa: CASSHMQTADTGELFF

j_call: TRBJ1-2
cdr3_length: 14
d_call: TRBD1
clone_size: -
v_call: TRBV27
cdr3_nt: TGTGCCAGCAGTTTCCACAGGGGGTTCGGTGGCTACACCTTC
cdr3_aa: CASSFHRGFGGYTF

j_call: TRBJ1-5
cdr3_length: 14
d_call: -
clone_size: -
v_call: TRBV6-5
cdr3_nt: TGTGCCAGCAGCCAGGACAGTAGCAATCAGCCCCAGCATTTT
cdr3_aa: CASSQDSSNQPQHF

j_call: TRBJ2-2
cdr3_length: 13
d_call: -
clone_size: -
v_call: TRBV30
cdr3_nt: TGTGCCTGGAGTGCGGGGTTAGCCGGGGAGCTGTTTTTT
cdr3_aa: CAWSAGLAGELFF

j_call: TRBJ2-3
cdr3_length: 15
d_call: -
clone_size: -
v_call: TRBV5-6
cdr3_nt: TGTGCCAGCAGCTTGGTGCGGGACCCCAGGGATACGCAGTATTTT
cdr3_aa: CASSLVRDPRDTQYF

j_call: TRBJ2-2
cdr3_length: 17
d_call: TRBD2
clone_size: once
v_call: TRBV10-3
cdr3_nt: TGTGCCATCAGTGAGTCGACTAGCGGGAGATCAATCGGGGAGCTGTTTTTT
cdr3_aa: CAISESTSGRSIGELFF

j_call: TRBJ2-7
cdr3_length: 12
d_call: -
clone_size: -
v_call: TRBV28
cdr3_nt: TGTGCCAGCAGTTTACCACATTACGAGCAGTACTTC
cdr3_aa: CASSLPHYEQYF

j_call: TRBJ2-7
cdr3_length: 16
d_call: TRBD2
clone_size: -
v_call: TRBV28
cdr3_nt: TGTGCCAGCAGTTCGACCGGACTAGCGGGAATCTACGAGCAGTACTTC
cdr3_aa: CASSSTGLAGIYEQYF

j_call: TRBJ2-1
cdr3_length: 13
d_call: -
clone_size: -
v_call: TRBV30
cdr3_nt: TGTGCCTGGGGTAGGCTAGCAAACAATGAGCAGTTCTTC
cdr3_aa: CAWGRLANNEQFF

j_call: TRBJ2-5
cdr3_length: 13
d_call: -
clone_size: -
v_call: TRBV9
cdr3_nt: TGTGCCAGCAGCGTTCAGGGGTCAGAGACCCAGTACTTC
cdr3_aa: CASSVQGSETQYF

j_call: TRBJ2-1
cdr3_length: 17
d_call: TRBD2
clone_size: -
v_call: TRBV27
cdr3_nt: TGTGCCAGCAGTTCCGGGACTAGACCACCTGTGCGGAATGAGCAGTTCTTC
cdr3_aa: CASSSGTRPPVRNEQFF

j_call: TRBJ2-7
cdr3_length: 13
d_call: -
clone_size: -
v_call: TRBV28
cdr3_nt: TGTGCCAGCAGTTTATCCTCAACTCTGGAGCAGTACTTC
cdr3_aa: CASSLSSTLEQYF

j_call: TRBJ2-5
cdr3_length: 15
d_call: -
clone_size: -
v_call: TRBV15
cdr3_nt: TGTGCCACCAGCAGAGATCGGGCAGGGAAGGAGACCCAGTACTTC
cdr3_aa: CATSRDRAGKETQYF

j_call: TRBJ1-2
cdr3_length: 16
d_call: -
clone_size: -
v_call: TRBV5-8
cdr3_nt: TGTGCCAGCAGCTTGGGGGGGGGACATCCAAACTATGGCTACACCTTC
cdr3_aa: CASSLGGGHPNYGYTF

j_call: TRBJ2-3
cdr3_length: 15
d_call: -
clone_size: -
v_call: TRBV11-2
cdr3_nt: TGTGCCAGCAGCTTAGGACCAGCAGGCACAGATACGCGATATTTT
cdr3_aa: CASSLGPAGTDTRYF

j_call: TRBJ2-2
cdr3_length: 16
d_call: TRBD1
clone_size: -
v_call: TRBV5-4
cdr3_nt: TGTGCCAGCAGCTTGGCCCACAGGGGTAACACCGGGGAGCTGTTTTTT
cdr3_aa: CASSLAHRGNTGELFF

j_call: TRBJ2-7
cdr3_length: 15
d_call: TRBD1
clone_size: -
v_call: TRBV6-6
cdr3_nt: TGTGCCAGCAAAAGATCGACAGGGGGCGGCTACGAGCAGTACTTC
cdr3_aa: CASKRSTGGGYEQYF

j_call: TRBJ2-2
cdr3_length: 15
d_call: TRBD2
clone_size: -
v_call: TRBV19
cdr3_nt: TGTGCCAGTAAAGGGACTAGGGGGATGGTCGGGGAGCTGTTTTTT
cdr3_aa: CASKGTRGMVGELFF

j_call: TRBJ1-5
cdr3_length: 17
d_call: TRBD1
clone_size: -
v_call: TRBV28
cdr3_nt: TGTGCCAGCAGTTTAAGGGGACAGGGGGTGGGCAATCAGCCCCAGCATTTT
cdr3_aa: CASSLRGQGVGNQPQHF

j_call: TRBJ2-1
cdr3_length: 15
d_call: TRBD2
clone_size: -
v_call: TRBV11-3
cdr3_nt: TGTGCCAGCAGCCTTAGCGGGAGGGCCCTCAATGAGCAGTTCTTC
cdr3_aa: CASSLSGRALNEQFF

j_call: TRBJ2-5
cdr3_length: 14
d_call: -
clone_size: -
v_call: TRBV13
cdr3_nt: TGTGCCAGCAGCGAGGCCGCGGGGTCCGAGACCCAGTACTTC
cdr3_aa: CASSEAAGSETQYF

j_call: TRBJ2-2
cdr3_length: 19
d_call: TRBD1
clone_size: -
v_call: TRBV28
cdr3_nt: TGTGCCAGCAGCCCCCAAGGAAGGACAGGGGGCAGTGGTCCCGGGGAGCTGTTTTTT
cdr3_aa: CASSPQGRTGGSGPGELFF

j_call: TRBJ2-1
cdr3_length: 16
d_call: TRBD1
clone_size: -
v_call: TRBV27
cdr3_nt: TGTGCCAGCAGTAGAGCCGGGACAGGGGGTAATAATGAGCAGTTCTTC
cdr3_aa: CASSRAGTGGNNEQFF

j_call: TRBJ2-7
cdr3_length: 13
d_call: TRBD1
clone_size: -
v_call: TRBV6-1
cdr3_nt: TGTGCCAGCGGTTGGACAGGGGGGGACGAGCAGTACTTC
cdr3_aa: CASGWTGGDEQYF

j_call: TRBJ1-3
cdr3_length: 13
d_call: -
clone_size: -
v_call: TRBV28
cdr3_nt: TGTGCCAGCAACATCGGGGGTGGAAACACCATATATTTT
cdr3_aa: CASNIGGGNTIYF

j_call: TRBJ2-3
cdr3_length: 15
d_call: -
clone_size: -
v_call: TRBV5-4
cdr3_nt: TGTGCCAGCAGCCCACGACAGGAGCCCACAGATACGCAGTATTTT
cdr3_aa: CASSPRQEPTDTQYF

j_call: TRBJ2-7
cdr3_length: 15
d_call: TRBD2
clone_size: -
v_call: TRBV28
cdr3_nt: TGTGCCAGCAGGACTAGCGGGAGTTTGGGGCACGAGCAGTACTTC
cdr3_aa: CASRTSGSLGHEQYF

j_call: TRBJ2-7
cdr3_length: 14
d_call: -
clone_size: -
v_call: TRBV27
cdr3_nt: TGTGCCAGCAGTTTGAGTCGGGCAGGGTTACAGCAGTACTTC
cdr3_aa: CASSLSRAGLQQYF

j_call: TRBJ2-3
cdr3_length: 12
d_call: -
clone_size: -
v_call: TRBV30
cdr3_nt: TGTGCCTGTGGTGTCAGTCTAGATACGCAGTATTTT
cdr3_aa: CACGVSLDTQYF

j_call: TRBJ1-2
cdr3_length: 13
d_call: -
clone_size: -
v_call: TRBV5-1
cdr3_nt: TGCGCCAGCAGCCTAGATGCGGGCGCTGGCTACACCTTC
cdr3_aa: CASSLDAGAGYTF

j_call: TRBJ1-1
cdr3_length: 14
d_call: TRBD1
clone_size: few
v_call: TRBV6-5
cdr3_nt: TGTGCCAGCAGTCATACAGGGGATCAGGCTGAAGCTTTCTTT
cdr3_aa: CASSHTGDQAEAFF

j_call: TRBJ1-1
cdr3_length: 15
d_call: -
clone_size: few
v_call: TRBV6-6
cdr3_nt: TGTGCCAGCAGTCCCCGGGACACCGAGAACACTGAAGCTTTCTTT
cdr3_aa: CASSPRDTENTEAFF

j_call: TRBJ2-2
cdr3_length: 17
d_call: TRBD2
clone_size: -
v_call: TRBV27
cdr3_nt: TGTGCCAGCACTCCAATTGGGGGACTAGCTTCGGGCGGGGAGCTGTTTTTT
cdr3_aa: CASTPIGGLASGGELFF